The rows below give T cell receptor beta chains drawn from one sample of a study of blood T cell repertoires in COVID-19. Assay used: immunoSEQ multiplex PCR; TCRdb lists only in-frame clones, some missing. The table has about 160,000 clones, about 85% seen once; the top ten hold about 3.5%. The sequenced sample was peripheral blood. The receptors shown here come from a human donor with acute or convalescent COVID-19. The donor label of this sample is uncertain. Both conserved end residues are part of each CDR3. The D gene is left open where the match is weak. Size tells how often a clone was seen (once, few, many) or the class of an expanded clone, and some rows leave it out.

abundance,v_gene,j_gene,d_gene,CDR3aa,CDR3nt
-,TRBV25-1,TRBJ1-1,-,CASRRESMNTEAFF,TGTGCCAGCAGGAGGGAGTCCATGAACACTGAAGCTTTCTTT
-,TRBV6-5,TRBJ1-2,-,CASSRQHYGYTF,TGTGCCAGCAGCCGACAGCACTATGGCTACACCTTC
-,TRBV5-6,TRBJ2-3,TRBD2,CASSLLGGINTQYF,TGTGCCAGCAGCTTGTTGGGGGGGATCAATACGCAGTATTTT
-,TRBV5-6,TRBJ1-1,-,CASSSQGIDTEAFF,TGTGCCAGCAGCTCCCAGGGAATAGACACTGAAGCTTTCTTT
-,TRBV7-2,TRBJ1-3,TRBD1,CASSSQGTSGNTIYF,TGTGCCAGCAGCTCACAGGGGACGTCGGGAAACACCATATATTTT
-,TRBV6-6,TRBJ2-3,-,CASTPDRGTDTQYF,TGTGCCAGCACCCCCGACCGGGGCACAGATACGCAGTATTTT
-,TRBV3-1/TRBV3-2,TRBJ1-4,-,CASSHRGTNEKLFF,TGTGCCAGCAGCCATAGGGGGACTAATGAAAAACTGTTTTTT
-,TRBV14,TRBJ1-2,-,CASSQDEVSQPNYGYTF,TGTGCCAGCAGCCAAGACGAGGTAAGCCAACCCAACTATGGCTACACCTTC
-,TRBV6-6,TRBJ2-1,-,CASSLLHNEQFF,TGTGCCAGCAGCCTACTCCACAATGAGCAGTTCTTC
-,TRBV6-6,TRBJ2-7,TRBD1,CASSSTGTSYEQYF,TGTGCCAGCAGTTCGACAGGGACCTCCTACGAGCAGTACTTC
-,TRBV7-2,TRBJ1-6,TRBD1,CASSLGGTGRNSPLHF,TGTGCCAGCAGCTTAGGGGGGACAGGGCGAAATTCACCCCTCCACTTT
-,TRBV12-5,TRBJ1-6,-,CASGLVQSTYNSPLHF,TGTGCTAGTGGTTTGGTACAGAGCACCTATAATTCACCCCTCCACTTT
-,TRBV5-5,TRBJ2-1,TRBD1,CASSFSGQGGREQFF,TGTGCCAGCAGCTTTTCGGGACAGGGGGGACGTGAGCAGTTCTTC
once,TRBV15,TRBJ2-3,TRBD2,CATSRRIAGGFNTDTQYF,TGTGCCACCAGCAGAAGAATAGCGGGGGGGTTCAACACAGATACGCAGTATTTT
once,TRBV3-1/TRBV3-2,TRBJ2-7,-,CASSQGVGSYEQYF,TGTGCCAGCAGCCAAGGAGTTGGCTCCTACGAGCAGTACTTC
-,TRBV20-1,TRBJ1-2,-,CSASNRAHTYGYTF,TGCAGTGCTAGTAACAGGGCACATACCTATGGCTACACCTTC
-,TRBV6-5,TRBJ2-1,TRBD1,CASSYWDRDNEQFF,TGTGCCAGCAGTTACTGGGACAGGGATAATGAGCAGTTCTTC
-,TRBV7-2,TRBJ1-2,-,CASSLEARANYGYTF,TGTGCCAGCAGCTTAGAGGCCAGGGCTAACTATGGCTACACCTTC
-,TRBV9,TRBJ1-1,-,CASSPQIRGKNTEAFF,TGTGCCAGCAGCCCTCAGATTAGGGGGAAGAACACTGAAGCTTTCTTT
-,TRBV28,TRBJ1-2,TRBD1,CAAKRTGNYGYTF,TGTGCCGCGAAACGGACAGGAAACTATGGCTACACCTTC
-,TRBV28,TRBJ1-4,TRBD1,CASSLYGTGTNEKLFF,TGTGCCAGCAGTTTATACGGGACAGGCACTAATGAAAAACTGTTTTTT
-,TRBV30,TRBJ1-1,-,CAWSVPGLSNTEAFF,TGTGCCTGGAGTGTGCCGGGACTCTCGAACACTGAAGCTTTCTTT
-,TRBV2,TRBJ1-3,-,CASSGPRGGITGNTIYF,TGTGCCAGCAGTGGACCTAGGGGAGGGATCACTGGAAACACCATATATTTT
-,TRBV5-4,TRBJ1-2,TRBD1,CASSLGRGAGGYTF,TGTGCCAGCAGCTTAGGCAGGGGGGCCGGTGGCTACACCTTC
-,TRBV9,TRBJ2-7,-,CASSPVGLEYEQYF,TGTGCCAGCAGCCCGGTAGGCCTAGAATACGAGCAGTACTTC
-,TRBV2,TRBJ2-5,TRBD1,CASIKGAFQETQYF,TGTGCCAGCATTAAGGGGGCCTTCCAAGAGACCCAGTACTTC
-,TRBV9,TRBJ2-4,TRBD2,CASSVGTSVGENIQYF,TGTGCCAGCAGCGTAGGGACTAGCGTAGGGGAAAACATTCAGTACTTC
-,TRBV2,TRBJ1-5,-,CASSPDSIGNQPQHF,TGTGCCAGCAGTCCAGACAGTATTGGCAATCAGCCCCAGCATTTT
-,TRBV2,TRBJ2-4,TRBD1,CASSATGQKNIQYF,TGTGCCAGCAGTGCCACGGGACAGAAAAACATTCAGTACTTC
once,TRBV29-1,TRBJ1-2,TRBD1,CSGGDRGPSGYTF,TGCAGCGGGGGGGACAGGGGGCCCTCTGGCTACACCTTC
-,TRBV27,TRBJ1-5,TRBD1,CANSLGQGSQPQHF,TGTGCCAACAGTTTAGGACAGGGCAGTCAGCCCCAGCATTTT
-,TRBV15,TRBJ1-1,TRBD1,CATSREPRGRNTEAFF,TGTGCCACCAGCAGAGAACCAAGGGGGCGGAACACTGAAGCTTTCTTT
-,TRBV30,TRBJ1-4,-,CAWDRGINEKLFF,TGTGCCTGGGATCGAGGGATTAATGAAAAACTGTTTTTT
-,TRBV5-4,TRBJ1-2,-,CASSLVRPEQGYTF,TGTGCCAGCAGCTTGGTGCGGCCAGAGCAGGGCTACACCTTC
-,TRBV5-4,TRBJ2-2,-,CASSSKGGLLNTGELFF,TGTGCCAGCAGCTCGAAGGGGGGGCTTTTGAACACCGGGGAGCTGTTTTTT
-,TRBV7-9,TRBJ1-2,-,CASSLALTRGYGYTF,TGTGCCAGCAGCTTAGCGCTAACACGGGGATATGGCTACACCTTC
few,TRBV6-6,TRBJ2-7,TRBD1,CASSYSQGLYEQYF,TGTGCCAGCAGTTACTCACAGGGGCTCTACGAGCAGTACTTC
-,TRBV3-1/TRBV3-2,TRBJ1-4,-,CASSSGVLNEKLFF,TGTGCCAGCAGCTCAGGGGTTTTGAATGAAAAACTGTTTTTT
-,TRBV9,TRBJ2-5,-,CASSVGLAETQYF,TGTGCCAGCAGCGTAGGGTTAGCGGAGACCCAGTACTTC
many,TRBV7-9,TRBJ2-1,TRBD1,CASRLQGHEQFF,TGTGCCAGCAGATTACAGGGGCATGAGCAGTTCTTC
once,TRBV6-2/TRBV6-3,TRBJ1-1,-,CASSLYAFNTEAFF,TGTGCCAGCAGTCTCTATGCTTTTAACACTGAAGCTTTCTTT
-,TRBV5-6,TRBJ2-5,-,CASSLRETQYF,TGTGCCAGCAGCTTGCGAGAGACCCAGTACTTC
-,TRBV21-1,TRBJ2-1,-,CASSKSGQGRYNEQFF,TGTGCCAGCAGCAAATCGGGACAGGGGCGGTACAATGAGCAGTTCTTC
-,TRBV18,TRBJ1-1,-,CASSPRDTTNTEAFF,TGTGCCAGCTCACCACGGGACACGACGAACACTGAAGCTTTCTTT
few,TRBV5-1,TRBJ1-2,-,CASSLAEPQGYGYTF,TGCGCCAGCAGCTTGGCCGAACCCCAGGGGTATGGCTACACCTTC
-,TRBV3-1/TRBV3-2,TRBJ2-4,-,CASSGTPKNIQYF,TGTGCCAGCAGCGGGACACCCAAAAACATTCAGTACTTC
-,TRBV11-1,TRBJ2-5,-,CASSPGLQETQYF,TGTGCCAGCAGCCCAGGACTTCAAGAGACCCAGTACTTC
once,TRBV6-1,TRBJ1-4,-,CASSEGGVTNEKLFF,TGTGCCAGCAGTGAGGGGGGGGTGACTAATGAAAAACTGTTTTTT
-,TRBV7-3,TRBJ1-6,-,CASSLSPGNSPLHF,TGTGCCAGCAGCTTATCGCCGGGAAATTCACCCCTCCACTTT
-,TRBV11-3,TRBJ1-2,TRBD1,CASSERTTGGYGYTF,TGTGCCAGCAGTGAGAGGACGACAGGGGGATATGGCTACACCTTC
-,TRBV2,TRBJ1-5,-,CASDGGLNQPQHF,TGTGCCAGCGACGGGGGACTCAATCAGCCCCAGCATTTT
-,TRBV6-2/TRBV6-3,TRBJ2-3,-,CASSYRAVTADTQYF,TGTGCCAGCAGTTACCGTGCTGTTACTGCAGATACGCAGTATTTT
-,TRBV7-3,TRBJ2-3,TRBD1,CASSLTRQGADTQYF,TGTGCCAGCAGCTTAACGCGCCAGGGGGCAGATACGCAGTATTTT
once,TRBV6-5,TRBJ1-5,-,CASSNLNQPQHF,TGTGCCAGCAGTAATCTAAACCAGCCCCAGCATTTT
once,TRBV28,TRBJ1-1,-,CASSTLQAFF,TGTGCCAGCAGTACCCTACAGGCTTTCTTT
few,TRBV6-6,TRBJ1-2,TRBD1,CASSTPGQYYGYTF,TGTGCCAGCAGTACACCGGGACAGTACTATGGCTACACCTTC
-,TRBV11-3,TRBJ2-5,TRBD2,CASSHGTSGSGTQYF,TGTGCCAGCAGCCATGGGACTAGCGGCTCAGGGACCCAGTACTTC